One sample yielded the 11 T cell receptor beta chains listed below, sequenced in a study of human T cells and chemical hapten exposure. TCRdb re-called the RACE reads with MiXCR, one entry per CDR3 protein. In the table there are tens of thousands of distinct CDR3 sequences, 10% of which are singletons. Time point meaning: patch test 2, 6 weeks after DPC sensitization. Treatment reported: therapeutic diphenylcyclopropenone sensitization with weekly scalp DPC. Source: whole blood, taken in connection with sensitization to the hapten diphenylcyclopropenone (DPC). These TCRs come from a woman in her 50s with alopecia areata. Some clones in this sample may be carry-over from other donors' samples.

This clonotype was seen ten or more times. The rearrangement uses TRBV20-1 and TRBJ1-1; D is possibly TRBD1 (5 bases). The germline V gene has CDR1 DFQATT and CDR2 SNEGSKA (reference sequence). The V and J ends lost 0 bases and 7 bases respectively, with 12 bases between them. This CDR3 region has 13 residues. CDR3 nucleotides: TGCAGTGCTAGAGAGGGGGGAGTCGGTGAAGCTTTCTTT. Protein sequence: CSAREGGVGEAFF.

A note on this clonotype: Possible read error: a much larger clone is one base away. V is TRBV20-1 and J is TRBJ2-4; weak D call: TRBD2 (5 bases). The end of the DNA fits TRBJ2-1 better, so the J call may be wrong. This CDR3 contains 16 residues. Germline CDR1 DFQATT, CDR2 SNEGSKA (reference sequence). The CDR3 DNA follows: TGCAGTGCTAGAGATCTTCGCGGTCTAGCCAAAAACATTCAGTTCTTC. This codes for CSARDLRGLAKNIQFF.

The CDR3 DNA sequence: TGTGCCAGCAGGGAGACGGGGGCGCCGCTATCTACTATTACGCAGTATTTT. Translating it yields CASRETGAPLSTITQYF. The V gene is TRBV7-9, the J gene TRBJ2-3; either TRBD1 or TRBD2 may fit D (6 bases each). The CDR3 contains 17 residues. Trimming shortened V by 6 bases and J by 8 bases, and 27 bases separated the two germline ends. Germline CDR1 reads SEHNR; CDR2 reads FQNEAQ (reference sequence).

The J gene is TRBJ2-3, the V gene TRBV28; no firm D call. Germline V gene lookup returns CDR1 MDHEN and CDR2 SYDVKM. The CDR3 runs 14 residues. The V gene lost 5 bases and the J gene lost 0 bases, with 9 bases spanning the gap. The CDR3 DNA sequence: TGTGCCAGCAGTCGGAGTACTAGCACAGATACGCAGTATTTT. Translation: CASSRSTSTDTQYF.

This clonotype was seen more than once but under ten times. The V call is TRBV29-1, the J call TRBJ2-5, with 10 bases identical to TRBD1. The CDR3 contains 14 residues. The germline V gene encodes CDR1 SQVTM and CDR2 ANQGSEA. In DNA, the CDR3 is TGCAGTTCTAAGTCCGGGACAGGGGAAGAGACCCAGTACTTC. It translates to CSSKSGTGEETQYF.

This clonotype appeared many times. This chain links TRBV9 with TRBJ1-5, with D unresolved. CDR1 and CDR2 from the germline V gene are SGDLS and YYNGEE. V was pared by 2 bases and J by 0 bases, with 9 bases between. This CDR3 has 15 amino acids. CDR3 DNA: TGTGCCAGCAGCGTTACGGGGTATAGCAATCAGCCCCAGCATTTT. Translating gives CASSVTGYSNQPQHF.

In this sample, this clonotype turned up many times. Germline is not matched at one junction end, which may reflect a read error. The rearrangement links TRBV29-1 to TRBJ1-2, with TRBD1 matching over 9 bases. The CDR3 extends over 14 amino acids. Germline V gives CDR1 SQVTM, CDR2 ANQGSEA. CDR3 amino acids: CSVEVSGTGNGYTF. The DNA of the CDR3 is TGCAGCGTCGAAGTCTCCGGGACAGGGAACGGCTACACCTTC.

This clonotype has more than one count but fewer than ten. The chain recombines TRBV29-1 with TRBJ2-3; 9 bases align to TRBD2. Unmatched junction bases numbered 10, after V lost 7 bases and J lost 5 bases. CDR1 is SQVTM, CDR2 ANQGSEA, per germline. CDR3 length: 14 residues. The CDR3 DNA follows: TGCAGCGGATCCTTAGCGGGAGTTGGAGATACGCAGTATTTT. As protein: CSGSLAGVGDTQYF.

The gene calls are TRBV24-1 and TRBJ2-1, with TRBD2 matching over 10 bases. Per the germline V gene, CDR1 is KGHDR and CDR2 is SFDVKD. This CDR3 contains 16 residues. V shed 2 bases and J 5 bases; nucleotides not matched to a gene: 5. This CDR3 reads CATSDSLAGVHNEQFF. The CDR3 nucleotides read TGTGCCACCAGTGATTCGCTAGCGGGAGTTCACAATGAGCAGTTCTTC.

This clonotype has at least ten counts. The J gene is TRBJ1-2, the V gene TRBV7-9; D is possibly TRBD1 (5 bases). This CDR3 comprises 13 residues. V lost 3 bases, J lost 10 bases, and 15 bases lay in between. Germline assignment: CDR1 SEHNR and CDR2 FQNEAQ (reference sequence). The CDR3 here is CASSFSGSEAYTF. The CDR3, as DNA: TGTGCCAGCAGCTTTTCAGGGTCCGAAGCCTACACCTTC.

Details on this clonotype: Being one base from a much bigger clone, this may be a read error. V usage is TRBV12-3 or TRBV12-4 and J usage is TRBJ1-2; 9 bases align to TRBD1. The CDR3 loop spans 15 amino acids. The CDR3 here is CGSSRLQGANYGYTF. For the CDR3, the DNA is TGTGGCAGCAGTCGATTACAGGGGGCCAACTATGGCTACACCTTC.